Listed below are T cell receptor beta chains from one sample, sequenced in a study of T cell repertoires in cytomegalovirus infection. TCRdb reprocessed the reads via MiXCR and lists one record per CDR3 protein. Altogether some 220,000 distinct CDR3 sequences are present, about 7% being singletons, with the ten largest covering around 6.5%. Sequencing was carried out using PBMCs. The receptors were gathered from a human donor in good health (CMV status not recorded). Some clones in this sample may be carry-over from other donors' samples. Each CDR3 is given with its conserved first and last residue. D genes are given only for firm matches. The size field reads once, few or many counts, or a class when the clone is expanded.

J gene | V gene | D gene | clone size | CDR3 protein | CDR3 DNA
TRBJ2-1 | TRBV7-2 | TRBD2 | many | CASQGVTGGTEQFF | TGTGCCTCCCAAGGGGTAACGGGGGGGACTGAGCAGTTCTTC
TRBJ1-1 | TRBV29-1 | TRBD1 | many | CSVPDRERNAFF | TGCAGCGTTCCAGACAGGGAGAGGAACGCTTTCTTT
TRBJ2-1 | TRBV7-9 | TRBD1 | many | CASSPYPGQGLLDEQFF | TGTGCCAGCAGTCCATATCCGGGACAGGGGCTTTTGGATGAGCAGTTCTTC
TRBJ1-1 | TRBV12-3/TRBV12-4 | TRBD1 | many | CASSLQGAGNTEAFF | TGTGCCAGCAGTTTACAGGGGGCTGGGAACACTGAAGCTTTCTTT
TRBJ2-3 | TRBV29-1 | - | many | CSAGTESRAQYF | TGCAGCGCAGGGACGGAGTCCCGAGCGCAGTATTTT
TRBJ2-7 | TRBV27 | TRBD1 | many | CASSLRVGSRDSSYEQYF | TGTGCCAGCAGTTTAAGGGTGGGATCCCGGGACAGCTCCTACGAGCAGTACTTC
TRBJ2-1 | TRBV7-3 | TRBD2 | many | CASSSGLVRDPYNEQFF | TGTGCCAGCAGCTCCGGACTAGTTCGGGACCCCTACAATGAGCAGTTCTTC
TRBJ2-3 | TRBV11-2 | - | many | CASSPGLASDTQYF | TGTGCCAGCAGCCCAGGGCTAGCTTCAGATACGCAGTATTTT
TRBJ2-7 | TRBV7-2 | TRBD2 | many | CASSLYSGGGGEQYF | TGTGCCAGCAGCCTTTATAGCGGGGGTGGTGGGGAGCAGTACTTC
TRBJ2-3 | TRBV24-1 | TRBD2 | many | CATSDSGLAGRVDTQYF | TGTGCCACCAGTGACTCGGGACTAGCGGGGCGAGTAGATACGCAGTATTTT